This T cell receptor (beta chain) emerged from a study of cytomegalovirus exposure and HLA in healthy donors. This clone turned up a few times. Its cognate antigen is unknown. This PCR relied on a set of 60 Vbeta primers and 13 Jbeta primers. Measured with immunoSEQ multiplex PCR; TCRdb has only the in-frame clones, and not every one. The repertoire consists of around 30,000 clones, with less than 55% occurring once and the leading ten covering less than 2%. Regarding the study as a whole: Researchers counted 180 or so TCR beta chains as cytomegalovirus-associated. The authors later found HLA-associated TCR beta chains more clonally expanded than equally common others. The only immune exposure information that was available was CMV serostatus. When analyzed later, the rates of TCR association showed variation by HLA locus, with DRB1 the most and HLA-C the fewest.

Germline V gene sequence: CDR1 LNHDA, CDR2 SQIVND (reference sequence). Unmatched junction bases numbered 9, after V lost 4 bases and J lost 12 bases. CDR3 length equals 14 residues. The chain employs TRBV19 and TRBJ2-1, with 10 bases that match TRBD2. This receptor was identified in a woman aged 50 to 60 in good health and CMV-seronegative. Sequenced material: PBMCs. Here the CDR3 reads CASSTERGGLGQFF. CDR3 coding DNA: TGTGCCAGTAGTACCGAGCGGGGGGGCCTAGGGCAGTTCTTC. Variable domain in full (rest from reference TRBV19 and TRBJ2-1): DGGITQSPKYLFRKEGQNVTLSCEQNLNHDAMYWYRQDPGQGLRLIYYSQIVNDFQKGDIAEGYSVSREKKESFPLTVTSAQKNPTAFYLCASSTERGGLGQFFGPGTRLTVL.